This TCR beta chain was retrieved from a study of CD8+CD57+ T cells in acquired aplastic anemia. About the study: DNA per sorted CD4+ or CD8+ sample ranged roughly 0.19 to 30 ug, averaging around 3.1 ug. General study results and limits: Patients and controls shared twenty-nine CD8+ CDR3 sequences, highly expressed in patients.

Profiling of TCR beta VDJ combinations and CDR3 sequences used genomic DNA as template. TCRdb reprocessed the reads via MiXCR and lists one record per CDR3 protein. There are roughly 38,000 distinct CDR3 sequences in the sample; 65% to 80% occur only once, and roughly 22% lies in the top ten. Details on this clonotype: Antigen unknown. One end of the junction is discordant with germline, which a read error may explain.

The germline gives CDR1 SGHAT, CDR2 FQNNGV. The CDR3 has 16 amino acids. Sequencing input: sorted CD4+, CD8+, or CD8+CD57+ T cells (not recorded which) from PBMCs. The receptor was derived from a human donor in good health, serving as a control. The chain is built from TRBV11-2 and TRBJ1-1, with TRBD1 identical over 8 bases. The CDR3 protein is CASSPDRAVPNPEAFF. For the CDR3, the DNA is TGTGCCAGCAGCCCGGACAGGGCGGTGCCGAACCCTGAAGCTTTCTTT.